This T cell receptor (beta chain) came from a study of technical replicates of blood from a few donors. This CDR3 comprises 13 residues. V shed 3 bases and J 11 bases; nucleotides not matched to a gene: 8. In germline, CDR1 is SQVTM, CDR2 ANQGSEA. Clones were read by immunoSEQ multiplex PCR, and TCRdb kept only the in-frame ones, dropping some. The repertoire holds 67,000 or so clones, about nine tenths seen once, with roughly 0.33% in the top ten. Material: T cells isolated from PBMCs. This receptor was taken from a human donor in good health. The chain employs TRBV29-1 and TRBJ2-1; 9 bases line up with TRBD2. CDR3: CSVDPAGGLKQFF. The CDR3 nucleotides are TGCAGCGTTGATCCAGCGGGAGGATTGAAGCAGTTCTTC.